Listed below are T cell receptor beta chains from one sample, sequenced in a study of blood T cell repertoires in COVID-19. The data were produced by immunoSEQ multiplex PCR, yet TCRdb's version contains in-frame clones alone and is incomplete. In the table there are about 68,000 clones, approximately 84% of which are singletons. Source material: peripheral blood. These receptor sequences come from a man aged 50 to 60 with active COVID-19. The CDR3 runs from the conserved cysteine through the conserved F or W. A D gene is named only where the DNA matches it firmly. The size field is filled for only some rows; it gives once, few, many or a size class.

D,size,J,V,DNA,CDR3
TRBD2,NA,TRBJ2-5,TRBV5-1,TGCGCCAGCAGCTTGGGGACTAGCGGGAGAGGGGAGACCCAGTACTTC,CASSLGTSGRGETQYF
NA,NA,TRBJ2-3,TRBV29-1,TGCAGCGTTGAGAGCGGGAGCACAGATACGCAGTATTTT,CSVESGSTDTQYF
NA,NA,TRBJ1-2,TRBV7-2,TGTGCCAGCAGCCTGGGAGGCTATGGCTACACCTTC,CASSLGGYGYTF
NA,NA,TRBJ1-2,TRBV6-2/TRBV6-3,TGTGCCAGCAGTTATTTCGTGGGAGGGACCACGACCGGCTACACCTTC,CASSYFVGGTTTGYTF
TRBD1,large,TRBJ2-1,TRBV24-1,TGTGCCACCAGTGATTCGCGACAGGGACACAATGAGCAGTTCTTC,CATSDSRQGHNEQFF
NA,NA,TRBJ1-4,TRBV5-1,TGCGCCAGCAGCTTGGTACAGGGACGAGCAACTAATGAAAAACTGTTTTTT,CASSLVQGRATNEKLFF
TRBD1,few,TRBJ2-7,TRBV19,TGTGCCAGTAGCGTCATGGGACAGGGGGACGAGCAGTACTTC,CASSVMGQGDEQYF
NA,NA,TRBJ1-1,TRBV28,TGTGCCAGCAGTTTGTTACGTTTAGGAGACAGGAGCGCTGAAGCTTTCTTT,CASSLLRLGDRSAEAFF
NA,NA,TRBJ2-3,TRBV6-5,TGTGCCAGCAGTTACTCGTTTACTTCCCCAGATACGCAGTATTTT,CASSYSFTSPDTQYF
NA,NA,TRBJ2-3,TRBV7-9,TGTGCCAGCACCCTTGATCGGAGCACAGATACGCAGTATTTT,CASTLDRSTDTQYF
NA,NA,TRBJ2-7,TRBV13,TGTGCCAGCAGCTTAAGCAGGGCCTACGAGCAGTACTTC,CASSLSRAYEQYF
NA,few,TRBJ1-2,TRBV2,TGTGCCAGCAGCGAAGGACAGAACTATGGCTACACCTTC,CASSEGQNYGYTF
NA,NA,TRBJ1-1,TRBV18,TGTGCCAGCTCACCGCCCCTGGGGGGGAGGAACACTGAAGCTTTCTTT,CASSPPLGGRNTEAFF
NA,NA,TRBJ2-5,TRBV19,TGTGCCAGTAGTATAGATCCCGTGGCGGGACAAGAGACCCAGTACTTC,CASSIDPVAGQETQYF
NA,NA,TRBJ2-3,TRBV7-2,TGTGCCAGCAGCTTACGGCAGCGACCGGATACGCAGTATTTT,CASSLRQRPDTQYF
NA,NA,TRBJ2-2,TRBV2,TGTGCCAGCATTACCTTAGCCGGGGAGCTGTTTTTT,CASITLAGELFF
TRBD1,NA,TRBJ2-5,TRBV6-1,TGTGCCAGCAGTGAAGCGCTAGGGGACAGGGTAGGAGAGACCCAGTACTTC,CASSEALGDRVGETQYF
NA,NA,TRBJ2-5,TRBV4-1,TGCGCCAGCAGCCAAGCGGGAGCGACGCAAGAGACCCAGTACTTC,CASSQAGATQETQYF
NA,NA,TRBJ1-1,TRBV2,TGTGCCAGCAGTGATAGGGGGTCGGACTTTGAAGCTTTCTTT,CASSDRGSDFEAFF
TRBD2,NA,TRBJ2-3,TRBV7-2,TGTGCCAGCAGCTTAGAGAGCGGGGAAGAGTATACGCAGTATTTT,CASSLESGEEYTQYF
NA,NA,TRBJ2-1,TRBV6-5,TGTGCCAGCAGTTACTTACAGGGTAGAGGTGAGCAGTTCTTC,CASSYLQGRGEQFF
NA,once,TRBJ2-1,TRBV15,TGTGCCACCAGCAGTAGTGCCACCCCAGGCTCTGAGCAGTTCTTC,CATSSSATPGSEQFF
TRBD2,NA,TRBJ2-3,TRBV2,TGTGCCAGCAGTCCTAGCGGGAGTAGGGCTAATACGCAGTATTTT,CASSPSGSRANTQYF
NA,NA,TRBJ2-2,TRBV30,TGTGCCTGGACCCCCGTCGCGAACACCGGGGAGCTGTTTTTT,CAWTPVANTGELFF